This T cell receptor (beta chain) was captured by sequencing in a study of control samples from healthy donors and cancer patients. Profiled with immunoSEQ multiplex PCR; TCRdb holds only in-frame clones, not every one. The sample yields 130,000 or so clones, roughly nine tenths seen once. The CDR3 length is 15 residues. Germline lookup yields CDR1 SGHRS and CDR2 YFSETQ. V lost 2 bases and J lost 4, with 12 bases in between. The clonotype originates from a man in his fifties in good health. The sequenced sample consisted of blood. The chain combines TRBV5-1 with TRBJ2-2, with D perhaps TRBD1 (6 bases). The CDR3 here is CASSLMGAGTGELFF. The CDR3 DNA is TGCGCCAGCAGCTTAATGGGGGCGGGCACCGGGGAGCTGTTTTTT. The variable domain in full, completed from reference TRBV5-1 and TRBJ2-2, reads KAGVTQTPRYLIKTRGQQVTLSCSPISGHRSVSWYQQTPGQGLQFLFEYFSETQRNKGNFPGRFSGRQFSNSRSEMNVSTLELGDSALYLCASSLMGAGTGELFFGEGSRLTVL.